This T cell receptor (beta chain) came from a study of shared clonotypes between healthy human individuals. This CDR3 spans 13 amino acids. Trimming shortened V by 5 bases and J by 10 bases, and 15 bases separated the two germline ends. Germline assignment: CDR1 SNHLY and CDR2 FYNNEI. Repertoires were generated with immunoSEQ multiplex PCR, while TCRdb's copy carries only in-frame clones and drops some. The sample lists 450,000 to 500,000 clones, roughly 80% occurring once. This chain uses TRBV2 with TRBJ2-1, with D maybe TRBD2 (5 bases). The receptor was isolated from a woman aged 40 to 50 in good health. Some clones in this sample may be carry-over from other donors' samples. Sequencing used PBMCs. The CDR3 reads CASSPRDYLEQFF. DNA for the CDR3: TGTGCCAGCAGTCCCCGCGACTACCTCGAGCAGTTCTTC.